This T cell receptor beta chain originates from a study of beta chain features in type 1 diabetes. About the research overall: 107,917,701 sorted cells were examined across all samples.

The investigators reverse transcribed all of the isolated RNA, so they sequenced expressed TCRB transcripts. Naive, central memory and regulatory T cell samples averaged about 3.3 million immunoSEQ reads each. The assay was immunoSEQ multiplex PCR, and TCRdb's table has in-frame clones only and misses some. The table includes 200,000 to 250,000 clones, more than 11% detected once. Study-wide results and limits: Within the patient group, naive, central memory and Treg TCRB repertoires appeared more similar to each other than within healthy donors. All four CD4+ subsets of Type 1 diabetes patients contained TCRB CDR3s that were moderately but significantly shorter. Type 1 diabetes patients showed fewer insertions and more deletions at VDJ junctions.

This clone appeared a few times. Its target is unknown. Germline values: CDR1 SGHVS, CDR2 FQNEAQ. The germline V and J ends were trimmed by 3 bases and 1 base, with 7 bases remaining between them. The CDR3 runs 14 residues. The specimen was naive CD4+ T cells from blood. The rearrangement links TRBV7-8 to TRBJ1-5, with D uncertain. This clonotype was obtained from a man younger than 45 with type 1 diabetes. CDR3 coding DNA: TGTGCCAGCAGCTTGTCCCAAAGCAATCAGCCCCAGCATTTT. This gives the protein CASSLSQSNQPQHF.